The rows below give T cell receptor beta chains drawn from one sample of a study of identical twins. TCRdb reprocessed the 5' RACE reads with MiXCR, giving one entry per CDR3 protein. The sample includes 700,000 or so distinct CDR3 sequences, about 9.4% of them seen just once. This sample was also put to use in a study of yellow fever vaccine responses in identical twins.

The source material was PBMCs. The receptors come from a woman in her late teens or twenties in good health. Both conserved end residues are part of each CDR3. The order of the fields is V gene, J gene, clone size, D gene, CDR3 DNA, CDR3 protein. D genes are given only for firm matches. The size field is filled for only some rows; it gives once, few, many or a size class.

v_gene: TRBV29-1
j_gene: TRBJ2-7
abundance: many
d_gene: .
CDR3nt: TGCAGCGCCATTGGGACGGAAGTCTACGAGCAGTACTTC
CDR3aa: CSAIGTEVYEQYF

v_gene: TRBV5-6
j_gene: TRBJ2-4
abundance: .
d_gene: .
CDR3nt: TGTGCCAGCAGCTTGGAGGAAGACATTCAGTACTTC
CDR3aa: CASSLEEDIQYF

v_gene: TRBV5-1
j_gene: TRBJ2-2
abundance: many
d_gene: TRBD1
CDR3nt: TGCGCCAGCAGGGACAGGGGCCTCACCGGGGAGCTGTTTTTT
CDR3aa: CASRDRGLTGELFF

v_gene: TRBV18
j_gene: TRBJ1-1
abundance: few
d_gene: TRBD1
CDR3nt: TGTGCCAGCTCACATGTCCCGGGACAGGGGGCGGACACTGAAGCTTTCTTT
CDR3aa: CASSHVPGQGADTEAFF

v_gene: TRBV4-3
j_gene: TRBJ1-4
abundance: few
d_gene: .
CDR3nt: TGCGCCAGCAGCCAGGCGACAGGACTAGTAGGGGAAAAACTGTTTTTT
CDR3aa: CASSQATGLVGEKLFF

v_gene: TRBV9
j_gene: TRBJ2-5
abundance: .
d_gene: TRBD2
CDR3nt: TGTGCCAGCAGCGCGGGGGGGCGAGAGACCCAGTACTTC
CDR3aa: CASSAGGRETQYF

v_gene: TRBV12-3/TRBV12-4
j_gene: TRBJ2-1
abundance: few
d_gene: TRBD2
CDR3nt: TGTGCCAGCAGTTGGACTAGCGGAAAACGACCCCCTTACAATGAGCAGTTCTTC
CDR3aa: CASSWTSGKRPPYNEQFF

v_gene: TRBV28
j_gene: TRBJ2-2
abundance: many
d_gene: .
CDR3nt: TGTGCCAGCAGTTTATTCCTAGCCCCGCCGAACACCGGGGAGCTGTTTTTT
CDR3aa: CASSLFLAPPNTGELFF

v_gene: TRBV20-1
j_gene: TRBJ1-5
abundance: many
d_gene: .
CDR3nt: TGCAGTGCTAGAGATTTGTACGGAGCCAATCAGCCCCAGCATTTT
CDR3aa: CSARDLYGANQPQHF

v_gene: TRBV10-3
j_gene: TRBJ2-5
abundance: few
d_gene: .
CDR3nt: TGTGCCATCAGTGCTTTAGGGCAGGTAGAGACCCAGTACTTC
CDR3aa: CAISALGQVETQYF

v_gene: TRBV20-1
j_gene: TRBJ2-1
abundance: many
d_gene: TRBD2
CDR3nt: TGCAGTGCCATTGGGACTAGCTTCAGGGGTGAGCAGTTCTTC
CDR3aa: CSAIGTSFRGEQFF

v_gene: TRBV7-2
j_gene: TRBJ2-4
abundance: few
d_gene: TRBD2
CDR3nt: TGTGCCAGCAGCTCGTTACCGGGACTAGGGGAGAAAAACATTCAGTACTTC
CDR3aa: CASSSLPGLGEKNIQYF

v_gene: TRBV18
j_gene: TRBJ2-7
abundance: .
d_gene: TRBD1
CDR3nt: TGTGCCAGCTCAATCACAGGGGCGCGGTACGAGCAGTACTTC
CDR3aa: CASSITGARYEQYF

v_gene: TRBV6-2/TRBV6-3
j_gene: TRBJ2-2
abundance: .
d_gene: TRBD2
CDR3nt: TGTGCCACCTCCCACCTCGGGGGACTAGCGGGGGCCCCGAACACCGGGGAGCTGTTTTTT
CDR3aa: CATSHLGGLAGAPNTGELFF

v_gene: TRBV6-1
j_gene: TRBJ2-7
abundance: many
d_gene: TRBD1
CDR3nt: TGTGCCAGCAGTCCAGGGGGCGTTTACGAGCAGTACTTC
CDR3aa: CASSPGGVYEQYF

v_gene: TRBV12-3/TRBV12-4
j_gene: TRBJ1-4
abundance: .
d_gene: .
CDR3nt: TGTGCCAGCAGTCCAACCGGGGCGGACGCCTCGTTCTGGGAAAAACTGTTTTTT
CDR3aa: CASSPTGADASFWEKLFF

v_gene: TRBV20-1
j_gene: TRBJ2-3
abundance: few
d_gene: TRBD2
CDR3nt: TGCAGTGCTCAAGCGGGAAAAGGCACAGATACGCAGTATTTT
CDR3aa: CSAQAGKGTDTQYF

v_gene: TRBV11-2
j_gene: TRBJ2-1
abundance: few
d_gene: .
CDR3nt: TGTGCCAGCAGCTTTCAAAGGGGGGAGGCGTTCTTC
CDR3aa: CASSFQRGEAFF

v_gene: TRBV28
j_gene: TRBJ1-3
abundance: .
d_gene: .
CDR3nt: TGTGCCAGCAGTTTCCCCAGGGAGAGACCTGGAAACACCATATATTTT
CDR3aa: CASSFPRERPGNTIYF

v_gene: TRBV7-2
j_gene: TRBJ2-1
abundance: few
d_gene: .
CDR3nt: TGTGCCAGCAGCTTAGTTGCTGCGGGCACTGGGTTCAATGAGCAGTTCTTC
CDR3aa: CASSLVAAGTGFNEQFF

v_gene: TRBV5-6
j_gene: TRBJ2-1
abundance: many
d_gene: TRBD1
CDR3nt: TGTGCCAGCAGCTGGACAGGGACCTACAATGAGCAGTTCTTC
CDR3aa: CASSWTGTYNEQFF

v_gene: TRBV14
j_gene: TRBJ2-1
abundance: many
d_gene: .
CDR3nt: TGTGCCAGCAGCCAACCCAGAGGGACCGGGGGATTATCCTACAATGAGCAGTTCTTC
CDR3aa: CASSQPRGTGGLSYNEQFF

v_gene: TRBV12-3/TRBV12-4
j_gene: TRBJ1-6
abundance: .
d_gene: .
CDR3nt: TGTGCCAGCAGTCCCAGGGAAAATAATAATTCACCCCTCCACTTT
CDR3aa: CASSPRENNNSPLHF

v_gene: TRBV11-1
j_gene: TRBJ2-2
abundance: .
d_gene: TRBD1
CDR3nt: TGTGCCAGCAGCGACGGACAGGGGGCAGCCGGGGAGCTGTTTTTT
CDR3aa: CASSDGQGAAGELFF

v_gene: TRBV25-1
j_gene: TRBJ1-2
abundance: few
d_gene: TRBD1
CDR3nt: TGTGCCAGCCGGACAGGGGACTATGGCTACACCTTC
CDR3aa: CASRTGDYGYTF

v_gene: TRBV5-1
j_gene: TRBJ2-2
abundance: few
d_gene: .
CDR3nt: TGCGCCAGCAGCCCGGGCGGGCAAAACACCGGGGAGCTGTTTTTT
CDR3aa: CASSPGGQNTGELFF

v_gene: TRBV12-3/TRBV12-4
j_gene: TRBJ2-5
abundance: .
d_gene: TRBD2
CDR3nt: TGTGCCAGCAGTCCTCTAGCGGTGGGGCAAGAGACCCAGTACTTC
CDR3aa: CASSPLAVGQETQYF